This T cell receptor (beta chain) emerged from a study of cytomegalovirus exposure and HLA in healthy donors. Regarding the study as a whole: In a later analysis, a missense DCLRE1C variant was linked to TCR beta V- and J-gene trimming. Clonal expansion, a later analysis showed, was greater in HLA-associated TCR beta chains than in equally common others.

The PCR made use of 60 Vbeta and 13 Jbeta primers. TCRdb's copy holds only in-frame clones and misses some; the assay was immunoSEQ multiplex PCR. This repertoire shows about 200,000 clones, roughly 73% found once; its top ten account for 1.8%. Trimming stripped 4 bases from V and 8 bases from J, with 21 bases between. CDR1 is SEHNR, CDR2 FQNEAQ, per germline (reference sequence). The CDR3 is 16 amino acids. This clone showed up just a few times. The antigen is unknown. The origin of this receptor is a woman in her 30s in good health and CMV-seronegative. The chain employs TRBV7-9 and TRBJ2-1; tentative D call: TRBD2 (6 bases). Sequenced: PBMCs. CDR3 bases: TGTGCCAGCAGCTCCGAGAGACTAGGGGACGGGGATGAGCAGTTCTTC. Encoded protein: CASSSERLGDGDEQFF.